Listed here are 9 T cell receptor beta chains from one sample, sequenced in a study of beta chain features in type 1 diabetes (dated by TCRdb to the late 2010s). The paper's findings and limits, for the study overall: Type 1 diabetes patients showed a moderate but significant shortening of TCRB CDR3 length in all four CD4+ subsets.

Which antigens these TCRs recognize remains unknown. Receptor amplification or capture employed the immunoSEQ multiplex PCR assay. The entire amount of isolated RNA was reverse transcribed using the High Capacity cDNA Reverse Transcription Kit, so the sequenced TCRB transcripts were expressed ones. The clones in this table, taken by TCRdb from immuneACCESS, are in-frame only. Not every clone is retained; where verified, under half of the shortfall comes from an unresolved V gene, and the cause of the rest is unknown. The sample profile shows some 700,000 clones; 13% of them were found once. The ten largest clones add up to around 0.022% of the sample. Specimen: naive CD4+ T cells from blood. The cell subset or site label for this specimen denotes: true naive CD4+ T cells. These receptors originate from a man younger than 30 with type 1 diabetes.

The V and J genes are TRBV7-6 and TRBJ1-2; D is perhaps TRBD1 (5 bases). In germline, CDR1 is SGHVS, CDR2 FNYEAQ. This CDR3 comprises 13 residues. V was pared by 7 bases and J by 4 bases, with 13 bases between. The CDR3: CASTLGVGYGYTF. CDR3 DNA: TGTGCCAGCACCTTGGGGGTGGGCTATGGCTACACCTTC. Full variable domain (outside the CDR3, taken from reference TRBV7-6 and TRBJ1-2): GAGVSQSPRYKVTKRGQDVALRCDPISGHVSLYWYRQALGQGPEFLTYFNYEAQQDKSGLPNDRFSAERPEGSISTLTIQRTEQRDSAMYRCASTLGVGYGYTFGSGTRLTVV.

This clone was detected only a few times. This chain uses TRBV19 with TRBJ2-6; D is ambiguous. This CDR3 spans 14 amino acids. The V and J ends lost 3 bases and 8 bases respectively, with 11 bases between them. Per germline, CDR1 LNHDA and CDR2 SQIVND (reference sequence). CDR3 DNA sequence: TGTGCCAGTAGTATTGGTCGGGTGCCCAACGTCCTGACTTTC. Amino acid sequence: CASSIGRVPNVLTF.

A few counts support this clone. The V gene is TRBV2, the J gene TRBJ2-3, with D unresolved. The CDR3 loop spans 12 amino acids. Trimming left V 4 bases short and J 2 bases short, with 4 bases between. Germline assignment: CDR1 SNHLY and CDR2 FYNNEI. The CDR3 region is CASSGLTDTQYF. CDR3 bases: TGTGCCAGCAGTGGCCTCACAGATACGCAGTATTTT.

This clone was detected a few times. The chain links TRBV19 to TRBJ1-3; D is unresolved. Trimming pared 5 bases from V and 4 bases from J, leaving 3 bases between. The CDR3 sequence is 11 residues long. Germline CDR1 is LNHDA and CDR2 is SQIVND (reference sequence). Written as DNA, the CDR3 is TGTGCCAGTAGTGGAGGAAACACCATATATTTT. It is translated as CASSGGNTIYF.

This clone has more than one count but fewer than ten. The CDR3: CASSPEALGELFF. The CDR3 nucleotides read TGTGCCAGCAGTCCCGAGGCCCTCGGGGAGCTGTTTTTT. The chain joins TRBV2 to TRBJ2-2; no clear D gene. The germline gives CDR1 SNHLY, CDR2 FYNNEI. This CDR3 spans 13 amino acids. V was pared by 5 bases and J by 7 bases, with 11 bases between.

The chain employs TRBV4-1 and TRBJ1-2; no firm D call. The germline V gene has CDR1 MGHRA and CDR2 YSYEKL. This CDR3 spans 15 amino acids. Deletions cut 3 bases from V and 5 bases from J, with 16 bases between. CDR3 region: CASSHQSLIEYGYTF. The DNA for the CDR3 is TGCGCCAGCAGCCACCAGAGCCTGATAGAATATGGCTACACCTTC.

This clone has just a few counts. The CDR3 does not close with the conserved phenylalanine or tryptophan, likely indicating a read error. It is unclear where the CDR3 begins or ends on the DNA, so no DNA is shown, and the CDR3 is as TCRdb lists it. The chain employs TRBV23-1 and TRBJ1-1. TRBV23-1 is classed as an ORF, of uncertain function. The CDR3 extends over 8 residues, inclusive of both ends. CDR3 in amino acids: CASSEAEL.

This clone was counted only a few times. This chain connects TRBV2 to TRBJ2-5, with TRBD2 identical over 9 bases. The CDR3 totals 13 residues. The V gene's germline CDR1 is SNHLY and CDR2 FYNNEI. V lost 10 bases and J lost 3; bases outside the gene matches: 6. The CDR3 sequence: CATVAGAEETQYF. The CDR3 DNA is TGTGCCACGGTAGCGGGGGCCGAAGAGACCCAGTACTTC. Based on the CDR3 plus reference TRBV2 and TRBJ2-5, the full variable domain is EPEVTQTPSHQVTQMGQEVILRCVPISNHLYFYWYRQILGQKVEFLVSFYNNEISEKSEIFDDQFSVERPDGSNFTLKIRSTKLEDSAMYFCATVAGAEETQYFGPGTRLLVL.

The chain recombines TRBV7-3 with TRBJ2-5; D gene unclear. Germline V gene data show CDR1 as SGHTA and CDR2 as FQGTGA. Trimming took off 0 bases at V and 6 bases at J, with 14 bases between the two ends. This CDR3 comprises 15 residues. The chain's CDR3 is CASSLTSQPIQTQYF. CDR3 bases: TGTGCCAGCAGCTTAACATCACAGCCAATCCAGACCCAGTACTTC.